These 18 T cell receptor beta chains came from one sample sequenced in a study of shared clonotypes between healthy human individuals (TCRdb year 2020). Library construction relied on the immunoSEQ multiplex PCR assay. Not all clones reach the TCRdb copy of this immuneACCESS table, which keeps in-frame sequences only. Checked studies attribute under half of the gap to unresolved V genes and leave the rest unexplained. The sample profile shows about 2.5 million clones; roughly 90% of them were found once. 0.37% of the sample is in the top ten clones. The sequenced sample consisted of naive CD4+ T cells from PBMCs. In the paper's terms, the cell subset or site label means: CD45RA+ positively selected. These receptor sequences come from a man younger than 35 in good health. Some clones in this sample may be carry-over from other donors' samples.

The gene calls are TRBV6-1 and TRBJ2-3, with 7 positions matching TRBD2. The V gene end was trimmed by 7 bases and the J gene end by 1 base; junction bases not matched to a gene: 2. Germline values: CDR1 MNHNS, CDR2 SASEGT. There are 13 residues in the CDR3. The CDR3 nucleotides are TGTGCCAGCATCCTAGCGGGCACAGATACGCAGTATTTT. Translated, it gives CASILAGTDTQYF.

This clone has only a few counts. This chain connects TRBV12-5 to TRBJ2-1; D gene ambiguous. Germline values: CDR1 LGHNT, CDR2 FRNRAP. CDR3 length equals 13 residues. With 7 bases removed from V and 4 bases from J, the gap between germline ends came to 11 bases. CDR3 sequence (DNA): TGTGCTAGTGCCGTCGGGCCATACAATGAGCAGTTCTTC. This codes for CASAVGPYNEQFF. Drawing the rest from reference TRBV12-5 and TRBJ2-1, the complete variable domain is DARVTQTPRHKVTEMGQEVTMRCQPILGHNTVFWYRQTMMQGLELLAYFRNRAPLDDSGMPKDRFSAEMPDATLATLKIQPSEPRDSAVYFCASAVGPYNEQFFGPGTRLTVL.

Turning to this clone: The identical CDR3 is also encoded by other nucleotide sequences in the sample. The CDR3 sequence is CSASTGYEQYF. The DNA for the CDR3 is TGCAGTGCTAGCACAGGCTACGAGCAGTACTTC. The chain combines TRBV20-1 with TRBJ2-7, with D possibly being TRBD1 (5 bases). Trimming pared 3 bases from V and 3 bases from J, leaving 6 bases between. The CDR3 is 11 residues long. From germline, CDR1 is DFQATT and CDR2 SNEGSKA (reference sequence).

This chain connects TRBV11-2 to TRBJ1-3, with unresolved D. The V gene's germline CDR1 is SGHAT and CDR2 FQNNGV. The V end lost 1 base, the J end lost 5 bases, and 6 bases lay between the germline ends. This CDR3 is 13 amino acids long. For the CDR3, the DNA is TGTGCCAGCAGCTTAGGGCCCCGAAACACCATATATTTT. Protein: CASSLGPRNTIYF.

The chain recombines TRBV30 with TRBJ1-5, with D perhaps matching TRBD1 (5 bases). Germline CDR1 GTSNPN, CDR2 SVGIG (reference sequence). The CDR3 contains 13 residues. Trimming stripped 4 bases from V and 6 bases from J, with 13 bases between. This CDR3 reads CAWNDSPGQPQHF. CDR3 coding DNA: TGTGCCTGGAACGACAGTCCGGGTCAGCCCCAGCATTTT.

The chain is built from TRBV2 and TRBJ2-1; D call uncertain. V lost 6 bases and J 12 bases, leaving 12 bases between the germline ends. This CDR3 region has 11 residues. Germline V gene data show CDR1 as SNHLY and CDR2 as FYNNEI. CDR3 amino acids: CASRAASRQFF. CDR3 in DNA: TGTGCCAGCAGGGCGGCCTCCCGGCAGTTCTTC. The complete variable domain, with remaining parts taken from reference TRBV2 and TRBJ2-1, reads EPEVTQTPSHQVTQMGQEVILRCVPISNHLYFYWYRQILGQKVEFLVSFYNNEISEKSEIFDDQFSVERPDGSNFTLKIRSTKLEDSAMYFCASRAASRQFFGPGTRLTVL.

This clone was recorded a few times. This chain connects TRBV7-9 to TRBJ1-1; no definite D call. The CDR3 is 15 amino acids. Looked up from germline, CDR1 is SEHNR and CDR2 is FQNEAQ (reference sequence). Deletions cut 0 bases from V and 1 base from J, with 9 bases between. This chain's CDR3 is CASSLAYPPNTEAFF. The DNA for the CDR3 is TGTGCCAGCAGCTTAGCTTATCCCCCGAACACTGAAGCTTTCTTT.

The rearrangement joins TRBV5-6 to TRBJ2-5, with D possibly TRBD2 on 7 matching bases. With 5 bases removed from V and 0 bases from J, the gap between germline ends came to 17 bases. Germline CDR1 is SGHDT and CDR2 is YYEEEE. The length of the CDR3 is 16 residues. CDR3 bases: TGTGCCAGCAGGCCCCGAGGGGGGGGCTACCAAGAGACCCAGTACTTC. It specifies CASRPRGGGYQETQYF.

The chain carries TRBV2 and TRBJ1-2; D ambiguous. V shed 9 bases and J shed 3 bases, with 14 bases lying between them. Germline V gives CDR1 SNHLY, CDR2 FYNNEI. This CDR3 has 13 amino acids. CDR3 residues: CAREDLRDYGYTF. The CDR3 bases are TGTGCCAGAGAAGATTTGAGGGACTATGGCTACACCTTC.

The V gene is TRBV29-1, the J gene TRBJ2-1; 8 positions match TRBD2. CDR3 length equals 14 residues. V lost 6 bases and J lost 2; bases outside the gene matches: 6. The germline gives CDR1 SQVTM, CDR2 ANQGSEA. CDR3 loop: CSVLSGNPYNEQFF. Here the CDR3 DNA reads TGCAGCGTCCTTAGCGGGAACCCCTACAATGAGCAGTTCTTC.

This chain links TRBV6-6 with TRBJ2-2, with D perhaps TRBD2 (8 bases). Germline CDR1 and CDR2: MNHNY and SVGAGI (reference sequence). The V end was cut by 6 bases, the J end by 1 base, with 15 bases between. The CDR3 totals 16 residues. The DNA for the CDR3 is TGTGCCAGCAGAAGGGGGCTAGCGGGGAACACCGGGGAGCTGTTTTTT. Translating it yields CASRRGLAGNTGELFF.

The chain links TRBV5-1 to TRBJ2-5; possible D gene TRBD1, 5 bases. Looked up from germline, CDR1 is SGHRS and CDR2 is YFSETQ. This CDR3 is 14 amino acids long. V lost 1 base, J lost 7 bases, and 14 bases lay in between. The CDR3 is CASSLLGAQGTQYF. The CDR3 coding sequence is TGCGCCAGCAGCTTGCTTGGGGCGCAGGGGACCCAGTACTTC.

V is TRBV4-1 and J is TRBJ2-1; 7 bases map to TRBD2. With V trimmed by 0 bases and J by 4 bases, 9 bases remained unmatched. This CDR3 has 17 residues. Germline V lookup: CDR1 MGHRA, CDR2 YSYEKL. CDR3 in amino acids: CASSQDYVGGPYNEQFF. The CDR3 region has the DNA TGCGCCAGCAGCCAAGATTATGTGGGAGGGCCTTACAATGAGCAGTTCTTC.

The CDR3 loop is CASSPDGTSGLYEQYF. DNA for the CDR3: TGTGCCAGCAGTCCTGACGGGACTAGCGGGCTCTACGAGCAGTACTTC. The V and J genes are TRBV13 and TRBJ2-7, with 12 bases identical to TRBD2. There are 16 residues in the CDR3. J lost 3 bases, V lost 6 bases, and 9 bases had no gene match. The germline CDR1 and CDR2 sequences are PRHDT and FYEKMQ (reference sequence). Combining the CDR3 with reference TRBV13 and TRBJ2-7 gives the whole variable domain AAGVIQSPRHLIKEKRETATLKCYPIPRHDTVYWYQQGPGQDPQFLISFYEKMQSDKGSIPDRFSAQQFSDYHSELNMSSLELGDSALYFCASSPDGTSGLYEQYFGPGTRLTVT.

V usage is TRBV11-3 and J usage is TRBJ2-7, with D perhaps matching TRBD1 or TRBD2 (6 bases each). V was trimmed by 0 bases and J by 7 bases, leaving 16 bases between them. Germline V CDR1 and CDR2: SGHNT, YENEEA. The length of the CDR3 is 15 residues. The CDR3 region is CASSLELARGLEQYF. The CDR3 DNA reads as TGTGCCAGCAGCTTAGAGCTGGCCAGGGGACTTGAGCAGTACTTC.

The genes are TRBV20-1 and TRBJ2-7, with 8 bases that match TRBD1. Trimming cost V 5 bases and J 6 bases; bases outside gene matches: 3. CDR3 size: 11 residues. The germline CDR1 and CDR2 sequences are DFQATT and SNEGSKA (reference sequence). DNA of the CDR3: TGCAGTGCTGGCAGGGGGCTCGAGCAGTACTTC. Its protein is CSAGRGLEQYF.

V gene TRBV5-1 combines with J gene TRBJ2-3; D possibly corresponds to TRBD2 (5 bases). The CDR3 is made up of 15 amino acids. V gave up 2 bases and J gave up 6 bases, with 16 bases separating them. Germline V gene lookup returns CDR1 SGHRS and CDR2 YFSETQ. The CDR3 coding sequence is TGCGCCAGCAGCTTAGATCGGACTGCTCGGGATACGCAGTATTTT. Translated: CASSLDRTARDTQYF.

V is TRBV11-2 and J is TRBJ2-5, with 7 bases matching TRBD2. CDR1 is SGHAT and CDR2 is FQNNGV in the germline V gene. This CDR3 comprises 15 residues. Unmatched junction bases numbered 6, after V lost 5 bases and J lost 0 bases. CDR3 sequence: CASSLLAGDQETQYF. The CDR3 coding sequence is TGTGCCAGCAGCCTCTTGGCGGGAGACCAAGAGACCCAGTACTTC.